This entry lists 14 T cell receptor beta chains sequenced from one sample in a study of blood T cell repertoires in COVID-19. Clones were sequenced by immunoSEQ multiplex PCR, and TCRdb holds only the in-frame ones, with some missing. The sample records some 260,000 clones, approximately 77% being singletons. Sequencing input: peripheral blood. The receptors were sampled from a woman between 18 and 29 years old with acute or convalescent COVID-19.

The CDR3 protein is CASSQNGGFYNEQFF. CDR3 DNA sequence: TGTGCCAGCAGCCAAAACGGCGGATTCTACAATGAGCAGTTCTTC. This chain joins TRBV14 and TRBJ2-1; D is uncertain. Germline CDR1 is SGHDN and CDR2 is FVKESK. Trimming took off 2 bases at V and 3 bases at J, with 11 bases between the two ends. The CDR3 totals 15 residues. Based on the CDR3 plus reference TRBV14 and TRBJ2-1, the full variable domain is EAGVTQFPSHSVIEKGQTVTLRCDPISGHDNLYWYRRVMGKEIKFLLHFVKESKQDESGMPNNRFLAERTGGTYSTLKVQPAELEDSGVYFCASSQNGGFYNEQFFGPGTRLTVL.

This chain links TRBV4-3 with TRBJ2-5; TRBD2 matches at 11 bases. Germline V CDR1 and CDR2: LGHNA, YSLEER. Trimming at V came to 8 bases and at J to 2 bases, leaving 10 bases not matched to a gene. CDR3 length equals 16 residues. The CDR3 spells CASGLLAGAPQETQYF. The CDR3 DNA sequence: TGCGCCAGCGGGCTACTAGCGGGAGCCCCTCAAGAGACCCAGTACTTC.

The chain combines TRBV5-4 with TRBJ1-1; weak D call: TRBD1 (6 bases). CDR3 length: 13 residues. V shed 4 bases and J shed 2 bases, with 9 bases lying between them. The V gene's germline CDR1 is SGHNT and CDR2 YYREEE (reference sequence). CDR3 sequence (DNA): TGTGCCAGCAGCGTGGACAGAAACACTGAAGCTTTCTTT. Residues: CASSVDRNTEAFF.

The chain recombines TRBV9 with TRBJ2-5; D is unresolved. The length of the CDR3 is 15 residues. Germline V lookup: CDR1 SGDLS, CDR2 YYNGEE. With 2 bases removed from V and 1 base from J, the gap between germline ends came to 12 bases. CDR3 protein: CASSVGWRIQETQYF. CDR3 in DNA: TGTGCCAGCAGCGTGGGTTGGCGGATCCAAGAGACCCAGTACTTC. The whole variable domain, filled in from reference TRBV9 and TRBJ2-5, reads DSGVTQTPKHLITATGQRVTLRCSPRSGDLSVYWYQQSLDQGLQFLIQYYNGEERAKGNILERFSAQQFPDLHSELNLSSLELGDSALYFCASSVGWRIQETQYFGPGTRLLVL.

This chain uses TRBV18 with TRBJ1-5; the D is unclear. This CDR3 has 14 amino acids. Trimming removed 11 bases from V and 0 bases from J, with 14 bases in between. The germline CDR1 and CDR2 sequences are KGHSH and LQKENI. The CDR3 here is CASNREYSNQPQHF. DNA of the CDR3: TGTGCCTCCAACCGGGAGTATAGCAATCAGCCCCAGCATTTT.

The rearrangement uses TRBV3-1 (or the pseudogene TRBV3-2) and TRBJ2-7, with TRBD1 matching over 7 bases. V lost 4 bases and J lost 1; bases outside the gene matches: 10. There are 16 residues in the CDR3. Looked up from germline, CDR1 is LGHDT and CDR2 is YNNKEL (reference sequence). CDR3 residues: CASSPGGHRGSYEQYF. The CDR3 nucleotides read TGTGCCAGCAGCCCAGGAGGACACAGGGGTTCCTACGAGCAGTACTTC.

V and J are TRBV2 and TRBJ2-2; 7 bases are shared with TRBD2. Germline V lookup: CDR1 SNHLY, CDR2 FYNNEI. The J segment lost 3 bases and the V segment lost 8 bases, leaving 12 bases of the junction unmatched. The CDR3 totals 16 residues. The CDR3 is CASARRAGVDTGELFF. The CDR3 nucleotides read TGTGCCAGCGCCCGTAGGGCGGGAGTCGACACCGGGGAGCTGTTTTTT.

The chain combines TRBV5-1 with TRBJ1-1, with D uncertain. The germline V gene has CDR1 SGHRS and CDR2 YFSETQ. This CDR3 has 12 amino acids. V gave up 1 base and J gave up 4 bases, with 5 bases separating them. The CDR3 DNA reads TGCGCCAGCAGCTTGCGAGGCACTGAAGCTTTCTTT. Translation: CASSLRGTEAFF.

V and J are TRBV4-3 and TRBJ2-4, with 9 bases lining up with TRBD1. Unmatched junction bases numbered 1, after V lost 0 bases and J lost 7 bases. This CDR3 spans 14 amino acids. Germline V lookup: CDR1 LGHNA, CDR2 YSLEER. The CDR3 sequence is CASSQDGQGNIQYF. Here the CDR3 DNA reads TGCGCCAGCAGCCAAGACGGACAGGGGAACATTCAGTACTTC.

V usage is TRBV9 and J usage is TRBJ2-7, with 10 bases identical to TRBD2. Germline CDR1 and CDR2: SGDLS and YYNGEE. Trimming took 4 bases from V and 2 from J; bases not matched to a gene: 15. The CDR3 loop spans 18 amino acids. The CDR3: CASSSELGAGGPPYEQYF. The CDR3 DNA follows: TGTGCCAGCAGCTCAGAACTTGGAGCGGGAGGGCCTCCCTACGAGCAGTACTTC.

This clone came up once. The chain couples TRBV5-1 to TRBJ1-5, with 11 bases that match TRBD1. The ends lost 0 bases at V and 6 bases at J; junction bases unmatched: 17. The V gene's germline CDR1 is SGHRS and CDR2 YFSETQ. The CDR3 is made up of 20 amino acids. CDR3 protein: CASSLEIRTGGILLCQPQHF. Here the CDR3 DNA reads TGCGCCAGCAGCTTGGAAATTCGGACAGGGGGCATCCTCTTATGTCAGCCCCAGCATTTT. Variable domain in full (rest from reference TRBV5-1 and TRBJ1-5): KAGVTQTPRYLIKTRGQQVTLSCSPISGHRSVSWYQQTPGQGLQFLFEYFSETQRNKGNFPGRFSGRQFSNSRSEMNVSTLELGDSALYLCASSLEIRTGGILLCQPQHFGDGTRLSIL.

This clone is a singleton in its sample. The chain employs TRBV27 and TRBJ2-5, with D possibly matching TRBD2 (5 bases). The CDR3 has 15 amino acids. Germline CDR1 and CDR2: MNHEY and SMNVEV (reference sequence). Trimming removed 6 bases at V and 1 base at J, with 15 bases between. The CDR3 nucleotides read TGTGCCAGCAGCTTAGGCCGACGGGGCCAAGAGACCCAGTACTTC. Its translation: CASSLGRRGQETQYF.

This rearrangement joins TRBV6-1 to TRBJ2-2, with a weak D call TRBD2 (6 bases). Trimming left V 1 base short and J 7 bases short, with 7 bases between. Germline CDR1 reads MNHNS; CDR2 reads SASEGT. CDR3 length equals 13 residues. Here the CDR3 DNA reads TGTGCCAGCAGTGAAGGGGGGGTCGGGGAGCTGTTTTTT. Residues: CASSEGGVGELFF.

The sample holds a few counts of this clone. The chain joins TRBV7-8 to TRBJ1-6; 9 nucleotides agree with TRBD1. The trim removed 2 bases at V and 7 bases at J, leaving 6 bases unmatched. The CDR3 has 16 residues. Germline lookup yields CDR1 SGHVS and CDR2 FQNEAQ. The CDR3 protein is CASSLRGGQGNSPLHF. As DNA, the CDR3 is TGTGCCAGCAGCTTACGTGGGGGACAGGGAAATTCACCCCTCCACTTT.